A single T cell receptor beta chain is shown here with its context. Germline V lookup: CDR1 MRHNA, CDR2 SNTAGT. V was pared by 0 bases and J by 5 bases, with 1 base of the junction left unmatched. The CDR3 has 15 residues. 60 Vbeta and 13 Jbeta primers were used in PCR. Some clones are missing from TCRdb's copy, which holds only in-frame ones; the method was immunoSEQ multiplex PCR. The table has tens of thousands of clones, roughly 77% seen once. This sample stems from a study of cytomegalovirus exposure and HLA in healthy donors. The chain employs TRBV6-4 and TRBJ2-1; 10 bases map to TRBD2. Sequenced material: PBMCs. This TCR was sampled from a man aged 25 to 40 in good health and CMV-seropositive. The CDR3 nucleotides are TGTGCCAGCAGTGACTCACTAGCGGGGAACAATGAGCAGTTCTTC. It codes for CASSDSLAGNNEQFF.